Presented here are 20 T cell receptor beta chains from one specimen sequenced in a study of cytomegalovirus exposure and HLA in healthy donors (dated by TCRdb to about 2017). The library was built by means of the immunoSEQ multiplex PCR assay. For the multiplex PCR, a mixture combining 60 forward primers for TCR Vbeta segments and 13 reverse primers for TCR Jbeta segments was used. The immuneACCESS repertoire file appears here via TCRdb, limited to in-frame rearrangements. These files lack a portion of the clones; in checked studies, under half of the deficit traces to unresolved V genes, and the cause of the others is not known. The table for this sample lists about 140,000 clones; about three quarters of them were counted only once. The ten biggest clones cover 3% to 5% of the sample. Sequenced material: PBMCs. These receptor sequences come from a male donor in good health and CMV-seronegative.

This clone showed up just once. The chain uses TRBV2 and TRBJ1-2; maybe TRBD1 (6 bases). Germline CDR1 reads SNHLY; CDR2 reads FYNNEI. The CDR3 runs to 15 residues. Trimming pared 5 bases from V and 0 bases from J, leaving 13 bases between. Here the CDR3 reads CASSPIGQTNYGYTF. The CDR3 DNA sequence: TGTGCCAGCAGTCCGATCGGACAGACTAACTATGGCTACACCTTC. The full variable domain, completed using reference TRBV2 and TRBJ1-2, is EPEVTQTPSHQVTQMGQEVILRCVPISNHLYFYWYRQILGQKVEFLVSFYNNEISEKSEIFDDQFSVERPDGSNFTLKIRSTKLEDSAMYFCASSPIGQTNYGYTFGSGTRLTVV.

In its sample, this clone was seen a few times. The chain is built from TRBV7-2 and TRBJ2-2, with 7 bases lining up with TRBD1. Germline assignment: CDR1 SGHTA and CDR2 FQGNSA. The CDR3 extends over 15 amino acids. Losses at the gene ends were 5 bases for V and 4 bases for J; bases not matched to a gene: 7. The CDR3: CASSPKTGSTGELFF. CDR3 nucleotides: TGTGCCAGCAGCCCTAAGACAGGGAGCACCGGGGAGCTGTTTTTT.

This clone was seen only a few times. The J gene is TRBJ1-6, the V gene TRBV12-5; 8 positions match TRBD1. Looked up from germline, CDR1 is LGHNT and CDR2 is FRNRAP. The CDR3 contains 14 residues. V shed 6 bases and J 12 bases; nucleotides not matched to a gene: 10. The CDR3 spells CASGPGQGNVPLHF. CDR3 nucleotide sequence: TGTGCTAGTGGCCCCGGACAGGGCAACGTACCCCTCCACTTT.

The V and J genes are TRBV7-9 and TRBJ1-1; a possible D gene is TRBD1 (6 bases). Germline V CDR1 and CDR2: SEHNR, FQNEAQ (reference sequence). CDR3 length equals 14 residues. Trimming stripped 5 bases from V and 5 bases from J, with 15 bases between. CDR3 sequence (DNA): TGTGCCAGCAGCCAGCGACAGGATCAAACTGAAGCTTTCTTT. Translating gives CASSQRQDQTEAFF.

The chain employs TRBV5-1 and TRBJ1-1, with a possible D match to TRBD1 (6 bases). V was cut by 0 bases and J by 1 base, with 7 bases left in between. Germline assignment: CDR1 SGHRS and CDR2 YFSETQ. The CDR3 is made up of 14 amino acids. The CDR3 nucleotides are TGCGCCAGCAGCTTGGGACAGGAGAACACTGAAGCTTTCTTT. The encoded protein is CASSLGQENTEAFF.

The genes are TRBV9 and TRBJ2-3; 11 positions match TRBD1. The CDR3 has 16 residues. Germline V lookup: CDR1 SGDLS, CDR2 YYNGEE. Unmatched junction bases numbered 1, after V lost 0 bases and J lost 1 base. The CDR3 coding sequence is TGTGCCAGCAGCGTAGGGACAGGGGGCGGCACAGATACGCAGTATTTT. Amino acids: CASSVGTGGGTDTQYF.

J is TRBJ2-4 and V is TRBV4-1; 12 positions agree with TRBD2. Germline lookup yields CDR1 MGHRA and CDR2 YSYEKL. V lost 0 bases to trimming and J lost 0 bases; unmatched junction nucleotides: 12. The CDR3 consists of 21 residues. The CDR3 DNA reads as TGCGCCAGCAGCCAAGATCCTAGGACTAGCGGGGTGCTACTAGCCAAAAACATTCAGTACTTC. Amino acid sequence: CASSQDPRTSGVLLAKNIQYF.

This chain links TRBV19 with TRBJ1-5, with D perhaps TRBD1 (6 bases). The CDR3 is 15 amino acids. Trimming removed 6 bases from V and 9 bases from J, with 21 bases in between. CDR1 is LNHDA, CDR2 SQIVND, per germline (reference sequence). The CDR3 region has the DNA TGTGCCAGTAGACGGACAGACGGGGGGGATTGGCCCCAGCATTTT. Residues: CASRRTDGGDWPQHF.

The CDR3 loop reads CASSPSRLANEKLFF. The CDR3 nucleotides read TGTGCCAGCAGTCCATCCCGGTTAGCCAATGAAAAACTGTTTTTT. The chain is built from TRBV6-5 and TRBJ1-4, with no clear D. This CDR3 region has 15 residues. Germline V gene data show CDR1 as MNHEY and CDR2 as SVGAGI. Between the trimmed V and J ends, which lost 5 bases and 5 bases, there was a span of 15 bases.

The CDR3 nucleotides read TGTGCCAGCAGCCCCTTGGGGCGGAACTATGGCTACACCTTC. Translated, it gives CASSPLGRNYGYTF. V is TRBV7-2 and J is TRBJ1-2; TRBD1 is a possible D gene (5 bases). The CDR3 is 14 residues long. Germline V lookup: CDR1 SGHTA, CDR2 FQGNSA. V lost 5 bases to trimming and J lost 2 bases, with 12 bases between them. The variable domain in full, completed from reference TRBV7-2 and TRBJ1-2, reads GAGVSQSPSNKVTEKGKDVELRCDPISGHTALYWYRQSLGQGLEFLIYFQGNSAPDKSGLPSDRFSAERTGGSVSTLTIQRTQQEDSAVYLCASSPLGRNYGYTFGSGTRLTVV.

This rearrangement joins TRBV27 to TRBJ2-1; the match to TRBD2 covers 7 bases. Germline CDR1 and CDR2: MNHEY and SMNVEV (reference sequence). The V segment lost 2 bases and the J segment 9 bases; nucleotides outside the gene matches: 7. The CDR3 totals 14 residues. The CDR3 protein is CASSLRRLAGEQFF. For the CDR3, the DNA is TGTGCCAGCAGTTTACGCCGACTAGCCGGTGAGCAGTTCTTC.

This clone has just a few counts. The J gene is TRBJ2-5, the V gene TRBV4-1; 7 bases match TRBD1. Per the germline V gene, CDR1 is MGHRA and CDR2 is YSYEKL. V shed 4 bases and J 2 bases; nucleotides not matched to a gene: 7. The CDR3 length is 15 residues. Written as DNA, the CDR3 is TGCGCCAGCAGCCTTAGACCGGGACAGCAAGAGACCCAGTACTTC. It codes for CASSLRPGQQETQYF.

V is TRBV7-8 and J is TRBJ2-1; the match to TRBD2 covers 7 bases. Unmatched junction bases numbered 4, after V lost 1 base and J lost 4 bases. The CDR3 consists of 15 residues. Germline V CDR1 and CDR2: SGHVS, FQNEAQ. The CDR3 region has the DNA TGTGCCAGCAGCTTAGGGCCTAGCGGTTACAATGAGCAGTTCTTC. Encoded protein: CASSLGPSGYNEQFF.

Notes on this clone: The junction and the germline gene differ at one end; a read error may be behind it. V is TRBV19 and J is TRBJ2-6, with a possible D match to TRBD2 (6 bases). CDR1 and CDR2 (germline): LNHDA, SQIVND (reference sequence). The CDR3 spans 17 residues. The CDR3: CASSSQAGNRGANGLTF. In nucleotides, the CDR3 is TGTGCCAGTAGTTCCCAGGCGGGGAATCGTGGGGCCAACGGCCTGACTTTC. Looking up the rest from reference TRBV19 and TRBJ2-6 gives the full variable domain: DGGITQSPKYLFRKEGQNVTLSCEQNLNHDAMYWYRQDPGQGLRLIYYSQIVNDFQKGDIAEGYSVSREKKESFPLTVTSAQKNPTAFYLCASSSQAGNRGANGLTFGAGSRLTVL.

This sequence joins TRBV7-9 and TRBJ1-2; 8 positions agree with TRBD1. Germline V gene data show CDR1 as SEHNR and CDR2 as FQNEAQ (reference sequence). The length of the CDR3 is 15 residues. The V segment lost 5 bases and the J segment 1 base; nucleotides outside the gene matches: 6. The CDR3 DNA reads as TGTGCCAGCAGCCCATGGACAGGGAATAACTATGGCTACACCTTC. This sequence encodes CASSPWTGNNYGYTF.

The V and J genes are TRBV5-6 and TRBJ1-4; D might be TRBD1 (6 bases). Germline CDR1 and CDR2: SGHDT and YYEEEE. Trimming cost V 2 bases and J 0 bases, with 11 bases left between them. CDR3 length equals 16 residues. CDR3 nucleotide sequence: TGTGCCAGCAGCTTTGGACCAGGGGCAACTAATGAAAAACTGTTTTTT. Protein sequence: CASSFGPGATNEKLFF.

The CDR3 region is CAWSVQGIQPQHF. Written as DNA, the CDR3 is TGTGCCTGGAGTGTACAGGGGATTCAGCCCCAGCATTTT. The chain recombines TRBV30 with TRBJ1-5; 7 bases line up with TRBD1. This CDR3 spans 13 amino acids. V was pared by 0 bases and J by 6 bases, with 2 bases of the junction left unmatched. Germline values: CDR1 GTSNPN, CDR2 SVGIG (reference sequence).

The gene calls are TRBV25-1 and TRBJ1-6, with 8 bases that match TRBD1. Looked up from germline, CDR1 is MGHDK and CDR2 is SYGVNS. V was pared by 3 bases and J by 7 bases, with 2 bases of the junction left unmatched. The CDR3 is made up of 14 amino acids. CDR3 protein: CASSDDRGNSPLHF. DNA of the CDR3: TGTGCCAGCAGTGACGACAGGGGAAATTCACCCCTCCACTTT.

The CDR3 region has the DNA TGTGCCAGCAGCGTAGGGCTAGCCGGTGAGCAGTTCTTC. As protein: CASSVGLAGEQFF. This chain connects TRBV9 to TRBJ2-1; tentatively, D is TRBD2 (5 bases). This CDR3 has 13 amino acids. V shed 0 bases and J shed 9 bases, with 10 bases lying between them. Germline values: CDR1 SGDLS, CDR2 YYNGEE. Filled out from reference TRBV9 and TRBJ2-1, the complete variable domain reads DSGVTQTPKHLITATGQRVTLRCSPRSGDLSVYWYQQSLDQGLQFLIQYYNGEERAKGNILERFSAQQFPDLHSELNLSSLELGDSALYFCASSVGLAGEQFFGPGTRLTVL.

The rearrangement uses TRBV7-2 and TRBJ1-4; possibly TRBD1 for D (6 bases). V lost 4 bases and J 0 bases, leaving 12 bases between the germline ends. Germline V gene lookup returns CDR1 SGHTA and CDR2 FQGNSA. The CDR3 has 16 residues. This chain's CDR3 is CASSYQGHTTNEKLFF. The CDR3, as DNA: TGTGCCAGCAGCTACCAGGGACACACAACTAATGAAAAACTGTTTTTT.